This T cell receptor beta chain originates from a study of graft-versus-host responses after intestinal transplantation. Study at large: Recipients got multivisceral, liver-intestinal, or isolated intestinal transplants.

Responders (roughly 200,000, CFSE-labeled) met roughly 200,000 stimulators that were irradiated and violet-dye-labeled. Post-reaction sorting isolated proliferating CFSE-low CD3+CD4+ and CD3+CD8+ responders. Germline V gene sequence: CDR1 MNHGY, CDR2 SVAAGI. V gave up 8 bases and J gave up 5 bases; unmatched junction bases: 2. The CDR3 is 13 amino acids. Libraries were prepared by immunoSEQ multiplex PCR; TCRdb keeps only in-frame clonotypes and omits some of them. The sample comprises roughly 6,900 clones, around 23% of which are singletons, and roughly 4.3% rests with the top ten. The chain recombines TRBV6-9 with TRBJ2-3; the match to TRBD2 covers 12 bases. The specimen comprised alloreactive CD4+ T cells from a mixed lymphocyte reaction culture, sampled before transplantation. Subset reported: CFSE-low proliferating T cells sorted from roughly six-day pre-transplant mixed lymphocyte reaction (GvH or HvG direction). The sequence was obtained from a human patient who was an organ donor for intestinal transplantation. This chain's CDR3 is CASRLAGVDTQYF. CDR3 in DNA: TGTGCCAGCCGACTAGCGGGAGTAGATACGCAGTATTTT.